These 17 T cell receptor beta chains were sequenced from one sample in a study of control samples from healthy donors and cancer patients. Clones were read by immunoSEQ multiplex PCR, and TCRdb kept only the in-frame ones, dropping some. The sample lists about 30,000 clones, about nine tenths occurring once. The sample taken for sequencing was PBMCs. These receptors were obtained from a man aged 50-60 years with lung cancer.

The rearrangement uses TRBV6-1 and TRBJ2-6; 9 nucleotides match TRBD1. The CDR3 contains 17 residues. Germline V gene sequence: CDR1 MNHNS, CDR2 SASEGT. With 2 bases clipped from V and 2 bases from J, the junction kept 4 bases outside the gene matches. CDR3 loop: CASSETTGGAGANVLTF. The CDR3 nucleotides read TGTGCCAGCAGTGAAACCACAGGGGGCGCTGGGGCCAACGTCCTGACTTTC.

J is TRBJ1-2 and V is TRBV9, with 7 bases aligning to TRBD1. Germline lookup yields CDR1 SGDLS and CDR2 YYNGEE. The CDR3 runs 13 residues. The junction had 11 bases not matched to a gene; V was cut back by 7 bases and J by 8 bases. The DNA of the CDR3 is TGTGCCAGCGGAACACGGACAGGCCAAGGCTACACCTTC. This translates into CASGTRTGQGYTF.

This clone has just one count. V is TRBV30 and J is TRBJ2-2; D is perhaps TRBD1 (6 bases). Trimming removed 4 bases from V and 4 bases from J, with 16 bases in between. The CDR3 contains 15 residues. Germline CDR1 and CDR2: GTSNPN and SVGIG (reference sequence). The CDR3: CAWMFGTGTTGELFF. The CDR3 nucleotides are TGTGCCTGGATGTTCGGAACAGGGACCACCGGGGAGCTGTTTTTT.

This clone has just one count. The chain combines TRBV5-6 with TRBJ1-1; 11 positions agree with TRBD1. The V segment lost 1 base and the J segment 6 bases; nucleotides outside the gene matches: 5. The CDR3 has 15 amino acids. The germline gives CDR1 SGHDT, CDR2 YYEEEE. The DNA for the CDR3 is TGTGCCAGCAGCTTGTTGGACAGGGGGCACCCTGAAGCTTTCTTT. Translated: CASSLLDRGHPEAFF.

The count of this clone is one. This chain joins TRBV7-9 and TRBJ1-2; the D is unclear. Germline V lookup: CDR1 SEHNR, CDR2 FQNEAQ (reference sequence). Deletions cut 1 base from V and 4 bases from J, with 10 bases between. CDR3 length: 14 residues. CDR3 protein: CASSLGVTLYGYTF. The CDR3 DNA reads TGTGCCAGCAGCTTAGGCGTCACGCTCTATGGCTACACCTTC. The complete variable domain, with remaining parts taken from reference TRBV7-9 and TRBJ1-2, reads DTGVSQNPRHKITKRGQNVTFRCDPISEHNRLYWYRQTLGQGPEFLTYFQNEAQLEKSRLLSDRFSAERPKGSFSTLEIQRTEQGDSAMYLCASSLGVTLYGYTFGSGTRLTVV.

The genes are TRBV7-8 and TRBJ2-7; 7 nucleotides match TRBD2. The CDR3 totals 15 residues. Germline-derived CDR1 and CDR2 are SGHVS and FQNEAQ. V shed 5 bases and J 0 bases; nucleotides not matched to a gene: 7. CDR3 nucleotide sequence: TGTGCCAGCAGCCCAACACGGGGGGTCTCCTACGAGCAGTACTTC. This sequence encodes CASSPTRGVSYEQYF. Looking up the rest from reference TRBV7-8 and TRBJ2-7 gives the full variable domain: GAGVSQSPRYKVAKRGQDVALRCDPISGHVSLFWYQQALGQGPEFLTYFQNEAQLDKSGLPSDRFFAERPEGSVSTLKIQRTQQEDSAVYLCASSPTRGVSYEQYFGPGTRLTVT.

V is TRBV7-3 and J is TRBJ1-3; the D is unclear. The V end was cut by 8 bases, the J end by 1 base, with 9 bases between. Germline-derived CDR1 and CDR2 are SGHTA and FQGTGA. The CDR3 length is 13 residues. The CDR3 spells CASGRGSGNTIYF. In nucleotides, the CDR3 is TGTGCCAGCGGGAGAGGGTCTGGAAACACCATATATTTT. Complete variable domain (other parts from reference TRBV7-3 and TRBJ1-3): GAGVSQTPSNKVTEKGKYVELRCDPISGHTALYWYRQSLGQGPEFLIYFQGTGAADDSGLPNDRFFAVRPEGSVSTLKIQRTERGDSAVYLCASGRGSGNTIYFGEGSWLTVV.

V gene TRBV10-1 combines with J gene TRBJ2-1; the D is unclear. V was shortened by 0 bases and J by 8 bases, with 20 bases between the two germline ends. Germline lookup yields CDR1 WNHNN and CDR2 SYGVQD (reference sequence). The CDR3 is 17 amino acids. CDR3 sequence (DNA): TGCGCCAGCAGTGAGTCCAAGGCTTGGGCTTTAGAGGATGAGCAGTTCTTC. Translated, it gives CASSESKAWALEDEQFF.

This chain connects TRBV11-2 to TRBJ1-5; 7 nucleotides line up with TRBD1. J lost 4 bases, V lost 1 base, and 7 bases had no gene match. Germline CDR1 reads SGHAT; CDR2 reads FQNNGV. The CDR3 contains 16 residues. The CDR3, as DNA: TGTGCCAGCAGCTTAGGCCCAGGGGGGGGGAATCAGCCCCAGCATTTT. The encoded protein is CASSLGPGGGNQPQHF.

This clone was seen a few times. As DNA, the CDR3 is TGTGCCAGCAGCGAACCGGGACAGGGGGCTTCGGAGACCCAGTACTTC. It specifies CASSEPGQGASETQYF. This sequence joins TRBV7-9 and TRBJ2-5, with TRBD1 matching 12 bases. The CDR3 extends over 16 amino acids. CDR1 is SEHNR and CDR2 is FQNEAQ in the germline V gene (reference sequence). Germline trimming cut 5 bases from V and 5 bases from J; bases unmatched to any gene: 9.

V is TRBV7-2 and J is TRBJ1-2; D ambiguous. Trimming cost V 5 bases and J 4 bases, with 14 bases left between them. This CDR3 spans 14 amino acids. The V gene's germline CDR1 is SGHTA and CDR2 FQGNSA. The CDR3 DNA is TGTGCCAGCAGCCCGGACGGCGGAGTCTATGGCTACACCTTC. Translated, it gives CASSPDGGVYGYTF.

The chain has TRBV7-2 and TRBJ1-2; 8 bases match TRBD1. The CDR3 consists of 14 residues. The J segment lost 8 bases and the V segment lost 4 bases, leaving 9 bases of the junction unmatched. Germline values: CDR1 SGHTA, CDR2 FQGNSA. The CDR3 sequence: CASSSGTGYWGYTF. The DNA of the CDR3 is TGTGCCAGCAGCTCCGGGACAGGTTATTGGGGCTACACCTTC.

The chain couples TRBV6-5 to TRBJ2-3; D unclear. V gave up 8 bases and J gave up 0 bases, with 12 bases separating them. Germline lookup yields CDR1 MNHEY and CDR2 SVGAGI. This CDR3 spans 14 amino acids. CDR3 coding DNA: TGTGCCAGCGCTAAAAAGGTTAGCACAGATACGCAGTATTTT. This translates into CASAKKVSTDTQYF.

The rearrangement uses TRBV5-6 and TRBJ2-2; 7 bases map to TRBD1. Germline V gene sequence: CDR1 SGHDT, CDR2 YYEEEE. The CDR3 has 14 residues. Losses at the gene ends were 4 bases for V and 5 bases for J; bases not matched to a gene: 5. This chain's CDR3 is CASSETGRTGELFF. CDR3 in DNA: TGTGCCAGCAGCGAGACAGGGAGAACCGGGGAGCTGTTTTTT.

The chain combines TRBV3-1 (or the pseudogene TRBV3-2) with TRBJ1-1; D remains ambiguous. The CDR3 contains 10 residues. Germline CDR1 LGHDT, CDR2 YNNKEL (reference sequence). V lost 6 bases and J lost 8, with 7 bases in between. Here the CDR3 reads CASRIGEAFF. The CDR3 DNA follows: TGTGCCAGCAGGATAGGAGAAGCTTTCTTT.

The DNA of the CDR3 is TGCGCCAGCAGCCAACCGATGACAGGCGCTAACTATGGCTACACCTTC. Its protein product is CASSQPMTGANYGYTF. The chain employs TRBV4-1 and TRBJ1-2; possibly TRBD1 for D (6 bases). The CDR3 has 16 residues. Germline CDR1 and CDR2: MGHRA and YSYEKL. V was pared by 2 bases and J by 0 bases, with 13 bases between.

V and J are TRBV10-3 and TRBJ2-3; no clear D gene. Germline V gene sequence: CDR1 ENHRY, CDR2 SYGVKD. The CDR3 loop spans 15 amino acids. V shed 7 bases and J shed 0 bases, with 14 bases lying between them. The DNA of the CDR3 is TGTGCCATCAAGGAGTTGAAGGCGAGCACAGATACGCAGTATTTT. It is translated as CAIKELKASTDTQYF.